This TCR beta chain was profiled in a study of CD8 T cells in ankylosing spondylitis. This clonotype was detected a few times. From the 5' RACE reads, TCRdb called clonotypes with MiXCR, one entry per CDR3 protein. Counted here are about 250,000 distinct CDR3 sequences, about 18% occurring once; the ten biggest clones make up around 30%. V lost 4 bases and J 2 bases, leaving 16 bases between the germline ends. CDR3 length equals 15 residues. CDR1 is SGHKS, CDR2 YYEKEE, per germline (reference sequence). The sequence was obtained from a male donor with ankylosing spondylitis or in good health (not recorded which). Material: blood, either unsorted or a sorted T cell fraction (not recorded which). This chain links TRBV5-5 with TRBJ2-7; D is undetermined. The CDR3 spells CASSDTSLDPYEQYF. The DNA of the CDR3 is TGTGCCAGCAGCGACACTTCCCTGGACCCCTACGAGCAGTACTTC.